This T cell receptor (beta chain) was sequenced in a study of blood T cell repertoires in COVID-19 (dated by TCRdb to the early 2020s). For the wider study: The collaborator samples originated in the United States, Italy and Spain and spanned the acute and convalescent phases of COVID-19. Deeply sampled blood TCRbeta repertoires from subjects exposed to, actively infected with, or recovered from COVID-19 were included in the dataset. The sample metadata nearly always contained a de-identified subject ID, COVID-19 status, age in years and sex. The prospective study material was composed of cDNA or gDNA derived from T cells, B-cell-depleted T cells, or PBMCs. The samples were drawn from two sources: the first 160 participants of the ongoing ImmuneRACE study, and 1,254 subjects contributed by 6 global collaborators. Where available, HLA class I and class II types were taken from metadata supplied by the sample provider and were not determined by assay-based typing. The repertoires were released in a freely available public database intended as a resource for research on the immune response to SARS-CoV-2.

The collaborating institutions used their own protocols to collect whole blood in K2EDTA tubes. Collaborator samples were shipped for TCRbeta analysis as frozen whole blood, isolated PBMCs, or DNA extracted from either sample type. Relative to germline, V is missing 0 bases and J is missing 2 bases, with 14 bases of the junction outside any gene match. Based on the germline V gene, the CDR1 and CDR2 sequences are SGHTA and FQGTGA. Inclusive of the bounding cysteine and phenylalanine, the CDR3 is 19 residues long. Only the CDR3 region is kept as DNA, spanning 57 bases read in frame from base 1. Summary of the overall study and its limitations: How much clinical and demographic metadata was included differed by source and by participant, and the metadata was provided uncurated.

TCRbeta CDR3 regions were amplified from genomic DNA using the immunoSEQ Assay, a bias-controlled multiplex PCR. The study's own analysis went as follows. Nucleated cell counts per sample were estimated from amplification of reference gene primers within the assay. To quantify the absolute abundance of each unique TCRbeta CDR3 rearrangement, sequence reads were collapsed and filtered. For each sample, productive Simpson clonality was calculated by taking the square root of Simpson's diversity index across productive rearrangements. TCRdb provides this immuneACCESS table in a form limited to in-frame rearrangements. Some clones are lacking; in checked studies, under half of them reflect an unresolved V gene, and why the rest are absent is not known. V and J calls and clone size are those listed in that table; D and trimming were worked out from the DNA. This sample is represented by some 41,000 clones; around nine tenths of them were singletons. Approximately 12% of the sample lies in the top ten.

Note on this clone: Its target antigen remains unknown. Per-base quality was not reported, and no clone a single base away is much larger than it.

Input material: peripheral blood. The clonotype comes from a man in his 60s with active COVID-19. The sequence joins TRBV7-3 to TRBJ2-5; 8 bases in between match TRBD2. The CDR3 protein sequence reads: CASSLTAAGEDWGQETQYF. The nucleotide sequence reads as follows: TGTGCCAGCAGCTTAACGGCAGCGGGAGAGGATTGGGGGCAAGAGACCCAGTACTTC.